The 5 T cell receptor beta chains reported below all come from one sample, sequenced in a study of response to subunit inactivated influenza vaccine. Via MiXCR, TCRdb re-called the RT-PCR reads, giving one row per CDR3 protein. Here the sample spans approximately 700,000 distinct CDR3 sequences, approximately 13% being singletons. This sample comprised PBMCs from blood, obtained approximately 15 days before vaccination. The receptors come from a man aged 50 or older who received an inactivated influenza vaccine.

V gene TRBV3-2 combines with J gene TRBJ2-3; TRBD2 was called by the table and not checked on the DNA. TRBV3-2 is a recognized pseudogene. The CDR3 totals 15 residues. CDR3 sequence: CACCQPSGGSDTQYF. The CDR3 nucleotides read TGTGCCTGCTGCCAGCCTAGCGGGGGTTCAGATACGCAGTATTTT.

The chain combines TRBV30 with TRBJ2-6; D is tentatively TRBD1 or TRBD2 (5 bases each). CDR3 length: 19 amino acids. V was cut by 3 bases and J by 0 bases, with 21 bases left in between. Germline lookup yields CDR1 GTSNPN and CDR2 SVGIG (reference sequence). In nucleotides, the CDR3 is TGTGCCTGGAGAGGGGACCAAGCTCGAGTGCCCTCTGGGGCCAACGTCCTGACTTTC. Amino acid sequence: CAWRGDQARVPSGANVLTF.

This clonotype turned up a few times. V usage is TRBV7-9 and J usage is TRBJ2-5; no clear D. The germline V gene encodes CDR1 SEHNR and CDR2 FQNEAQ (reference sequence). Trimming left V 5 bases short and J 0 bases short, with 19 bases between. This CDR3 has 17 residues. CDR3 DNA sequence: TGTGCCAGCAGCCCCCACACTGGGGTCAGGAACCAAGAGACCCAGTACTTC. It encodes CASSPHTGVRNQETQYF.

The chain joins TRBV11-2 to TRBJ2-7, with a possible D match to TRBD2 (6 bases). CDR1 is SGHAT, CDR2 FQNNGV, per germline. CDR3 length equals 18 residues. Trimming shortened V by 2 bases and J by 3 bases, and 23 bases separated the two germline ends. The CDR3 region is CASSLSFGGSGDLYEQYF. CDR3 coding DNA: TGTGCCAGCAGCTTATCATTCGGCGGGTCGGGGGATCTCTACGAGCAGTACTTC.

This clonotype turned up a few times. The J gene is TRBJ2-3, the V gene TRBV7-2, with D perhaps matching TRBD1 (6 bases). The length of the CDR3 is 15 residues. The V and J ends lost 5 bases and 4 bases respectively, with 16 bases between them. Germline CDR1 and CDR2: SGHTA and FQGNSA. The CDR3 loop reads CASSPTGSVADTQYF. The CDR3 DNA reads TGTGCCAGCAGCCCTACAGGGAGTGTGGCAGATACGCAGTATTTT.